Below are 10 T cell receptor beta chains sequenced from a single sample in a study of response to subunit inactivated influenza vaccine. TCRdb independently ran MiXCR on the RT-PCR reads; one entry per CDR3 protein. This sample has a few hundred thousand distinct CDR3 sequences, with about 20% found just once. This specimen was PBMCs from blood, taken 21 months after vaccination. The receptors here all came from a man aged 50 to 75 who received an inactivated influenza vaccine.

The chain joins TRBV20-1 to TRBJ2-1, with 7 bases fitting TRBD2. CDR1 DFQATT and CDR2 SNEGSKA come from the germline V gene (reference sequence). V lost 0 bases and J lost 6; bases outside the gene matches: 8. CDR3 length: 15 amino acids. CDR3 bases: TGCAGTGCTAGAGATCGCAGCGGGAAGGTCAATGAGCAGTTCTTC. Translation gives CSARDRSGKVNEQFF.

Only a few counts were recorded for this clonotype. CDR3 sequence reads: CASSSWTGLVGNTIYF. The CDR3 region has the DNA TGTGCCAGCAGTTCATGGACAGGGTTGGTGGGAAACACCATATATTTT. V is TRBV28 and J is TRBJ1-3; 8 nucleotides agree with TRBD1. Per germline, CDR1 MDHEN and CDR2 SYDVKM. CDR3 length: 16 amino acids. V was pared by 4 bases and J by 4 bases, with 9 bases of the junction left unmatched.

The chain uses TRBV6-2 or TRBV6-3 and TRBJ2-4; TRBD1 is a possible D gene (5 bases). V dropped 2 bases and J dropped 8 bases, with 7 bases sitting between them. CDR1 is MNHEY and CDR2 is SVGEGT in the germline V gene. The CDR3 is made up of 12 amino acids. CDR3 loop: CASSYSRDIQYF. The CDR3 coding sequence is TGTGCCAGCAGTTACAGCAGGGACATTCAGTACTTC.

The V call is TRBV4-1, the J call TRBJ2-1, with 12 bases aligning to TRBD1. There are 16 residues in the CDR3. CDR1 and CDR2 from the germline V gene are MGHRA and YSYEKL. Unmatched junction bases numbered 9, after V lost 3 bases and J lost 9 bases. The CDR3 bases are TGCGCCAGCAGCCATTACACCGGGACAGGGGGCAGTGAGCAGTTCTTC. Its translation is CASSHYTGTGGSEQFF.

This clonotype was counted a single time. The chain uses TRBV5-1 and TRBJ2-3; D is perhaps TRBD1 or TRBD2 (5 bases each). This CDR3 is built from 15 residues. V was clipped by 0 bases and J by 2 bases, with 10 bases between them. Germline-derived CDR1 and CDR2 are SGHRS and YFSETQ. The CDR3 region has the DNA TGCGCCAGCAGCTTGGTCGGGGCGGACACAGATACGCAGTATTTT. Translation gives CASSLVGADTDTQYF.

The V and J genes are TRBV5-1 and TRBJ2-5; 12 bases are shared with TRBD2. There are 16 residues in the CDR3. In germline, CDR1 is SGHRS, CDR2 YFSETQ. The ends lost 0 bases at V and 4 bases at J; junction bases unmatched: 4. CDR3 DNA sequence: TGCGCCAGCAGCTTGGTTGGACTAGCGGGAACAGAGACCCAGTACTTC. Amino acids: CASSLVGLAGTETQYF.

V and J are TRBV2 and TRBJ2-7; D unresolved. The germline V gene encodes CDR1 SNHLY and CDR2 FYNNEI. This CDR3 is built from 10 residues. With 6 bases removed from V and 3 bases from J, the gap between germline ends came to 3 bases. As DNA, the CDR3 is TGTGCCAGCAGGAGCTACGAGCAGTACTTC. Protein: CASRSYEQYF.

J is TRBJ1-1 and V is TRBV11-2; D remains unclear. The germline V gene has CDR1 SGHAT and CDR2 FQNNGV. The CDR3 has 14 residues. Trimming left V 5 bases short and J 1 base short, with 11 bases between. CDR3 sequence (DNA): TGTGCCAGCAGCCCTAGGGCAGGGAACACTGAAGCTTTCTTT. Translation gives CASSPRAGNTEAFF.

V is TRBV6-1 and J is TRBJ1-5; 8 bases align to TRBD1. CDR1 and CDR2 from the germline V gene are MNHNS and SASEGT. The CDR3 runs to 15 residues. The junction had 9 bases not matched to a gene; V was cut back by 4 bases and J by 7 bases. CDR3 loop: CASSANLRGRQPQHF. Written as DNA, the CDR3 is TGTGCCAGCAGTGCGAACCTCAGGGGGCGGCAGCCCCAGCATTTT.

The genes are TRBV6-2 or TRBV6-3 and TRBJ2-3, with 8 bases identical to TRBD2. The CDR3 loop spans 15 amino acids. Looked up from germline, CDR1 is MNHEY and CDR2 is SVGEGT. Unmatched junction bases numbered 5, after V lost 4 bases and J lost 2 bases. The CDR3 region has the DNA TGTGCCAGCAGTTTTGATAGCGGGAACACAGATACGCAGTATTTT. It is translated as CASSFDSGNTDTQYF.